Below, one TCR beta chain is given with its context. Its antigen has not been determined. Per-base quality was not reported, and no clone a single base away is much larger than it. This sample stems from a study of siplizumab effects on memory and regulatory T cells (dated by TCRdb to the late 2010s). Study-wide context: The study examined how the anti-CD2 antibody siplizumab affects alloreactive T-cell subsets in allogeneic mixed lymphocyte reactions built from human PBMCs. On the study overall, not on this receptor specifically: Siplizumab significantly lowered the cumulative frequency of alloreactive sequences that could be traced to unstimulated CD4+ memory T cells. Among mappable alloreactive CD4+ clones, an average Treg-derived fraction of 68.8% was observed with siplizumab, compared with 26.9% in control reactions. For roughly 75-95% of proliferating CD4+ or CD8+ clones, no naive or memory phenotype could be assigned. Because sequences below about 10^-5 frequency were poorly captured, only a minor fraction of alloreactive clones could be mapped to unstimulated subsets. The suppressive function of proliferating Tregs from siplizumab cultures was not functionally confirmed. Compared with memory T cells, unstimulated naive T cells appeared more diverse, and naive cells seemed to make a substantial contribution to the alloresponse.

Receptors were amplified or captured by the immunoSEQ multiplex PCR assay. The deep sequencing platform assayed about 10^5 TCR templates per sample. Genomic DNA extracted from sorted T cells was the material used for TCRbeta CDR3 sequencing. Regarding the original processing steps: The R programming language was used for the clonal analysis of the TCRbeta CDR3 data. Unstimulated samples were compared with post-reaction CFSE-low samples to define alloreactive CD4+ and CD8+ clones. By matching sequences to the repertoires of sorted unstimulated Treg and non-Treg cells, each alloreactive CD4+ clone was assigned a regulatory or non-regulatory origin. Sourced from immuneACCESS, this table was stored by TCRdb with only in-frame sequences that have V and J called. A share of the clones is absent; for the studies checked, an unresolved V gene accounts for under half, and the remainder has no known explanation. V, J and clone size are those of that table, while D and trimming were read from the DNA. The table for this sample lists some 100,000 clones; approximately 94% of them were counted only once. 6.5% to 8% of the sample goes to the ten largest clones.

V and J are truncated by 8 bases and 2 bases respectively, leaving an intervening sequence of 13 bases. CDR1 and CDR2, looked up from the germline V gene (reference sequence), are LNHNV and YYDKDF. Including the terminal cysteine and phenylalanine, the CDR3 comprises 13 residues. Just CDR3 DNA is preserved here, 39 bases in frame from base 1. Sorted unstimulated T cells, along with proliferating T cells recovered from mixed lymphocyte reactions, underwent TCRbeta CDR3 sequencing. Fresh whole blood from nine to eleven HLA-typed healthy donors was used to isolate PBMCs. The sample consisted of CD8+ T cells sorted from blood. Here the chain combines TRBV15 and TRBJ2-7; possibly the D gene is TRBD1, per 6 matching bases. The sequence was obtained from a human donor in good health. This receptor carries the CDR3 CATLNTGTYEQYF. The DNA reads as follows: TGTGCCACCTTAAATACAGGGACCTACGAGCAGTACTTC.